The T cell receptor (beta chain) under discussion was sequenced for a study of blood T cell repertoires in COVID-19. Authors' analysis steps: Amplification with reference gene primers provided the estimates of nucleated cell counts. Generated by immunoSEQ multiplex PCR, the TCRdb table keeps only in-frame clones and is missing some. V, J and clone size derive from that table, while D and trimming were established from the DNA sequence. The sample includes around 500,000 clones, less than 90% of them seen just once. Germline V lookup: CDR1 LNHDA, CDR2 SQIVND (reference sequence). J was trimmed by 8 bases and V by 1 base; bases with no gene match: 2. The CDR3 consists of 15 residues. Researchers sorted participants into cohorts using their self-reported clinical history.

This clonotype was sampled from a woman aged 60 to 75 who had recovered from COVID-19. The rearrangement uses TRBV19 and TRBJ1-4; 12 positions agree with TRBD1. Specimen: PBMCs or T cells enriched from blood (not recorded which). CDR3 amino acids: CASSIVGTGGEKLFF. The CDR3 bases are TGTGCCAGTAGTATAGTCGGGACAGGGGGCGAAAAACTGTTTTTT.